This T cell receptor (beta chain) appears in the sequencing data of a study of regulatory T cells in long-lasting Graves disease. Investigators prepared the TCR beta libraries by applying iRepertoire HTBI primers and Arm-PCR of CDR3 regions. TCRdb passed the multiplex PCR reads through MiXCR, listing each CDR3 protein once. In the table there are about 470,000 distinct CDR3 sequences, about 22% of which are singletons. The table lists this clonotype with many counts. The time point here: persistent/refractory GD, antithyroid drugs over 5 years with positive TRAb. PBMC-derived RNA was used for the TCR library. This CDR3 is 15 amino acids long. V gave up 5 bases and J gave up 4 bases; unmatched junction bases: 5. The V gene's germline CDR1 is MDHEN and CDR2 SYDVKM.

Source: peripheral blood mononuclear cells (PBMCs), taken when the disease was refractory, from a patient treated with antithyroid drugs. The rearrangement links TRBV28 to TRBJ2-3; 11 nucleotides line up with TRBD1. The sequence derives from a female donor with Graves disease. CDR3: CASSRTGGVADTQYF. DNA of the CDR3: TGTGCCAGCAGTAGGACAGGGGGCGTCGCAGATACGCAGTATTTT.